These T cell receptor beta chains were read from a single sample in a study. In TCRdb, the RT-PCR reads were re-called with MiXCR into one record per CDR3 protein. The sample contains 550,000 to 750,000 distinct CDR3 sequences, approximately 14% of which appear only once. Sample: memory CD4+ T cells from blood. The origin of the receptors is a female donor in good health, serving as a healthy control. The CDR3 runs from the conserved cysteine through the conserved F or W. A D gene is named only where the DNA matches it firmly. The size field is filled for only some rows; it gives once, few, many or a size class.

clone_size j_call d_call v_call cdr3_nt cdr3_aa
few TRBJ2-3 . TRBV20-1 TGCAGTGCTAGAGATCAGGCGGGGTATGGAGATACGCAGTATTTT CSARDQAGYGDTQYF
many TRBJ2-6 . TRBV12-3/TRBV12-4 TGTGCCAGCAGTTTAGGGGCTGGGGCCAACGTCCTGACTTTC CASSLGAGANVLTF
. TRBJ1-5 TRBD1 TRBV7-2 TGTGCCAGCAGCTCTTGGACAGGGGCTCCCCAGCATTTT CASSSWTGAPQHF
many TRBJ2-5 . TRBV29-1 TGCAGCGTTGAGGAGACCCAGTACTTC CSVEETQYF
. TRBJ2-6 . TRBV7-2 TGTGCCAGCAGAGAGGGACCTGGGGCCAACGTCCTGACTTTC CASREGPGANVLTF
many TRBJ1-5 TRBD1 TRBV10-3 TGTGCCACCCACAGGGGACAGGGCAATCAGCCCCAGCATTTT CATHRGQGNQPQHF
. TRBJ2-7 TRBD1 TRBV18 TGTGCCAGCTCACCTACTGACAGGGCGGTATACGAGCAGTACTTC CASSPTDRAVYEQYF
. TRBJ2-2 TRBD2 TRBV11-3 TGTGCCAGCAGCTCATCTGGGAGGGATTCCACCGGGGAGCTGTTTTTT CASSSSGRDSTGELFF
many TRBJ2-7 . TRBV6-5 TGTGCCAGCAGTTACGACCGCTCCCGGGAGCAGTACTTC CASSYDRSREQYF
. TRBJ1-2 TRBD1 TRBV28 TGTGCCAGCAGACCCGGGACAGTACAGGGCTACACCTTC CASRPGTVQGYTF
many TRBJ2-1 . TRBV27 TGTGCCAGCAGCTCGGGGTGGAACTCCTACAATGAGCAGTTCTTC CASSSGWNSYNEQFF
. TRBJ2-2 TRBD2 TRBV4-3 TGCGCCAGCAGCCAATTAGTAGCGGGAGAACACGGGGAGCTGTTTTTT CASSQLVAGEHGELFF
many TRBJ2-7 . TRBV10-3 TGTGCCATCGGGGGGGGCCCCTACGAGCAGTACTTC CAIGGGPYEQYF
many TRBJ2-1 TRBD2 TRBV4-3 TGCGCCAGCAGCCAAGTATTTAGCAGCGGGAGAGGGAGTGAGCAGTTCTTC CASSQVFSSGRGSEQFF
few TRBJ2-3 . TRBV11-1 TGTGCCAGCAGCTTGGTGACAGGATCTTCGGATACGCAGTGTTTT CASSLVTGSSDTQCF
few TRBJ2-1 TRBD2 TRBV20-1 TGCAGTGCTAGACTAGCGGGGGGGTACTACAATGAGCAGTTCTTC CSARLAGGYYNEQFF